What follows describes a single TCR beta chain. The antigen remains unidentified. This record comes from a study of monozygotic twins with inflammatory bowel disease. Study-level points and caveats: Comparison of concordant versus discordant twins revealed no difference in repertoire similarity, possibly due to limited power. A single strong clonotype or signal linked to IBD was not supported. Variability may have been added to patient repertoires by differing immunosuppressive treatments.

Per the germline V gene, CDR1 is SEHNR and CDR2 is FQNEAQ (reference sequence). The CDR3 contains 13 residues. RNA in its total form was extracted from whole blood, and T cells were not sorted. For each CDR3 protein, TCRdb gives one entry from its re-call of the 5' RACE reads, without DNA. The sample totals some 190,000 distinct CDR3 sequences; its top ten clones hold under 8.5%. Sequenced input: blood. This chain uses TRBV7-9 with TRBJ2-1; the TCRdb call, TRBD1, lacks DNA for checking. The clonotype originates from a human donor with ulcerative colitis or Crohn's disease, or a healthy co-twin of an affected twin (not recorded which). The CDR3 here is CASSLGQYNEQFF.